The next 29 T cell receptor beta chains were all read from a single sample in a study of response to subunit inactivated influenza vaccine. TCRdb itself ran the RT-PCR reads through MiXCR, one entry per CDR3 protein. The sample records hundreds of thousands of distinct CDR3 sequences, 25% being singletons. The specimen comprised CD4+ T cells sorted from PBMCs, sampled 5 days after vaccination. The receptors were gathered from a man between 45 and 60 years old who received an inactivated influenza vaccine.

This clonotype was detected only a few times. The chain employs TRBV27 and TRBJ2-3; the match to TRBD2 covers 8 bases. J gave up 6 bases and V 0 bases, and 5 bases lay outside the gene matches. The CDR3 length is 15 residues. CDR1 and CDR2 from the germline V gene are MNHEY and SMNVEV (reference sequence). In DNA, the CDR3 is TGTGCCAGCAGTTTATCAGAGCGGGGGATGGATACGCAGTATTTT. Residues: CASSLSERGMDTQYF.

This clonotype was found once. This sequence joins TRBV6-1 and TRBJ2-5; possible D gene TRBD2, 5 bases. V lost 2 bases and J 7 bases, leaving 17 bases between the germline ends. There are 15 residues in the CDR3. The germline gives CDR1 MNHNS, CDR2 SASEGT. The CDR3 DNA follows: TGTGCCAGCAGTGAACCCGCGGGTCAAGGTTGGACCCAGTACTTC. Translated: CASSEPAGQGWTQYF.

This chain connects TRBV12-3 or TRBV12-4 to TRBJ2-2; 7 positions match TRBD1. V trimming: 6 bases; J trimming: 3 bases; junction bases outside the gene matches: 10. This CDR3 has 16 residues. This CDR3 is CASSLTRTGDTGELFF. The CDR3, as DNA: TGTGCCAGCAGCCTAACCCGGACAGGTGACACCGGGGAGCTGTTTTTT.

In this sample, this clonotype turned up many times. The rearrangement uses TRBV6-2 or TRBV6-3 and TRBJ2-5, with no clear D. CDR1 and CDR2 (germline): MNHEY, SVGEGT. With 6 bases removed from V and 4 bases from J, the gap between germline ends came to 6 bases. The CDR3 consists of 11 residues. CDR3 bases: TGTGCCAGCAGCCACGGAGAGACCCAGTACTTC. Translating it yields CASSHGETQYF.

The chain has TRBV6-6 and TRBJ2-5; the D gene is possibly TRBD1 (5 bases). Germline assignment: CDR1 MNHNY and CDR2 SVGAGI (reference sequence). V was clipped by 5 bases and J by 4 bases, with 11 bases between them. The CDR3 length is 13 residues. CDR3 in amino acids: CASSTDSRETQYF. In nucleotides, the CDR3 is TGTGCCAGCAGTACCGACAGCCGAGAGACCCAGTACTTC.

A note on this clonotype: At one end, the junction sequence differs from germline, possibly due to a read error. The genes are TRBV6-2 or TRBV6-3 and TRBJ2-3; D is possibly TRBD2 (6 bases). Germline-derived CDR1 and CDR2 are MNHEY and SVGEGT. CDR3 length: 18 residues. The CDR3 reads CANSYRWEAELFTDTQYF. The DNA of the CDR3 is TGTGCCAACAGTTACCGTTGGGAGGCGGAGCTATTCACAGATACGCAGTATTTT.

This clonotype came up a few times. V gene TRBV4-3 combines with J gene TRBJ1-1; a possible D gene is TRBD1 (6 bases). With 0 bases removed from V and 4 bases from J, the gap between germline ends came to 15 bases. Germline V gene lookup returns CDR1 LGHNA and CDR2 YSLEER. The CDR3 has 16 residues. CDR3 in DNA: TGCGCCAGCAGCCAAGATACCGGGGGCCGGACCACTGAAGCTTTCTTT. Protein sequence: CASSQDTGGRTTEAFF.

This clonotype has ten or more counts. The chain couples TRBV5-1 to TRBJ2-3; 9 nucleotides match TRBD1. With 4 bases clipped from V and 3 bases from J, the junction kept 3 bases outside the gene matches. Germline loops: CDR1 SGHRS, CDR2 YFSETQ. This CDR3 has 14 amino acids. CDR3 DNA: TGCGCCAGCAGCCCCGGGACAGGGACAGATACGCAGTATTTT. Translated: CASSPGTGTDTQYF.

This clonotype was observed a few times. This sequence joins TRBV6-2 or TRBV6-3 and TRBJ1-2; the D gene is possibly TRBD1 (6 bases). With 5 bases removed from V and 8 bases from J, the gap between germline ends came to 15 bases. Germline V gene lookup returns CDR1 MNHEY and CDR2 SVGEGT. CDR3 length: 13 residues. The CDR3 sequence: CASSIRTGRGYTF. The CDR3 DNA sequence: TGTGCCAGCAGTATTCGTACAGGGAGAGGCTACACCTTC.

A note on this clonotype: At one boundary the junction diverges from the germline segment, which might be a read error. The chain joins TRBV6-6 to TRBJ2-2; no definite D call. CDR1 and CDR2 from the germline V gene are MNHNY and SVGAGI (reference sequence). The CDR3 contains 13 residues. The CDR3 DNA is TGCGCCAGCAGTTCCCTATCTGTCGGGGAGCTGTTTTTT. Protein: CASSSLSVGELFF.

CDR3 residues: CASSIAAGGYTGELFF. The CDR3 DNA reads TGTGCCAGTAGTATCGCAGCGGGAGGGTACACCGGGGAGCTGTTTTTT. The rearrangement links TRBV19 to TRBJ2-2; 10 nucleotides line up with TRBD2. Trimming removed 3 bases from V and 3 bases from J; junction bases left unmatched: 4. Germline CDR1 is LNHDA and CDR2 is SQIVND (reference sequence). The CDR3 extends over 16 amino acids.

The V call is TRBV12-3 or TRBV12-4, the J call TRBJ1-1, with D unclear. V gave up 3 bases and J gave up 8 bases, with 13 bases separating them. This CDR3 has 13 residues. The CDR3, as DNA: TGTGCCAGCAGTTTCATAAGTAGGACGGAAGCTTTCTTT. It codes for CASSFISRTEAFF.

The chain has TRBV28 and TRBJ2-1, with 10 bases fitting TRBD2. V dropped 6 bases and J dropped 4; count of bases not matched to a gene: 6. The CDR3 is made up of 15 amino acids. Germline V gene lookup returns CDR1 MDHEN and CDR2 SYDVKM. CDR3 loop: CASRRAGGTYNEQFF. The DNA of the CDR3 is TGTGCCAGCAGAAGAGCGGGAGGGACTTACAATGAGCAGTTCTTC.

This clonotype was seen a handful of times. The chain joins TRBV5-1 to TRBJ2-7; 11 bases fit TRBD2. This CDR3 is built from 15 residues. The germline CDR1 and CDR2 sequences are SGHRS and YFSETQ. After removal of 3 bases from V and 3 bases from J, the junction contained 5 bases not matched to a gene. CDR3 nucleotide sequence: TGCGCCAGCAGCTCTAGCGGGGGGTCCATCTACGAGCAGTACTTC. Protein: CASSSSGGSIYEQYF. The whole variable domain, filled in from reference TRBV5-1 and TRBJ2-7, reads KAGVTQTPRYLIKTRGQQVTLSCSPISGHRSVSWYQQTPGQGLQFLFEYFSETQRNKGNFPGRFSGRQFSNSRSEMNVSTLELGDSALYLCASSSSGGSIYEQYFGPGTRLTVT.

The J gene is TRBJ1-1, the V gene TRBV5-1; 8 nucleotides align to TRBD1. The CDR3 totals 14 residues. The trim removed 3 bases at V and 0 bases at J, leaving 1 base unmatched. Germline V lookup: CDR1 SGHRS, CDR2 YFSETQ. Here the CDR3 reads CASSSTGVNTEAFF. The CDR3 DNA is TGCGCCAGCAGCTCGACAGGGGTGAACACTGAAGCTTTCTTT.

Of note for this clonotype: A much larger clone lies a single base off, so this may be a read error. J is TRBJ2-1 and V is TRBV6-2 or TRBV6-3, with TRBD2 identical over 10 bases. The CDR3 extends over 16 amino acids. Unmatched junction bases numbered 10, after V lost 4 bases and J lost 7 bases. The V gene's germline CDR1 is MNHEY and CDR2 SVGEGT. CDR3 region: CASSSRTLAGSNEQFF. CDR3 sequence (DNA): TGTGCCAGCAGTTCTCGGACACTAGCGGGATCGAATGAGCAGTTCTTC.

The V gene is TRBV29-1, the J gene TRBJ2-3; 13 nucleotides agree with TRBD2. Trimming at V came to 6 bases and at J to 2 bases, leaving 5 bases not matched to a gene. The CDR3 loop spans 15 amino acids. Germline CDR1 is SQVTM and CDR2 is ANQGSEA. CDR3: CSVAGLAGYTDTQYF. The CDR3, as DNA: TGCAGCGTGGCGGGACTAGCGGGATACACAGATACGCAGTATTTT.

This clonotype was counted only a few times. The chain combines TRBV6-4 with TRBJ2-3, with unresolved D. The germline V gene encodes CDR1 MRHNA and CDR2 SNTAGT. Trimming removed 6 bases at V and 4 bases at J, with 17 bases between. The CDR3 runs to 15 residues. CDR3 sequence reads: CASSKDGARSDTQYF. In DNA form, the CDR3 reads TGTGCCAGCAGCAAGGACGGAGCGAGGTCAGATACGCAGTATTTT.

In its sample, this clonotype was seen a few times. The chain couples TRBV5-1 to TRBJ2-2; 9 nucleotides align to TRBD1. CDR3 size: 15 residues. Germline V gene data show CDR1 as SGHRS and CDR2 as YFSETQ. The trim removed 4 bases at V and 5 bases at J, leaving 6 bases unmatched. The CDR3 region is CASSRRQGETGELFF. Here the CDR3 DNA reads TGCGCCAGCAGCAGACGACAGGGGGAGACCGGGGAGCTGTTTTTT.

The chain is built from TRBV5-1 and TRBJ1-6; D is ambiguous. This CDR3 spans 15 amino acids. Germline assignment: CDR1 SGHRS and CDR2 YFSETQ. The V end was cut by 0 bases, the J end by 7 bases, with 11 bases between. This chain's CDR3 is CASSLAQNSNSPLHF. Written as DNA, the CDR3 is TGCGCCAGCAGCTTGGCCCAGAATTCGAATTCACCCCTCCACTTT.

The chain uses TRBV3-1 and TRBJ2-5; D remains unclear. The germline CDR1 and CDR2 sequences are LGHDT and YNNKEL (reference sequence). The CDR3 runs to 11 residues. The germline V and J ends were trimmed by 2 bases and 6 bases, with 4 bases remaining between them. The CDR3 loop is CASSQSQTQYF. CDR3 coding DNA: TGTGCCAGCAGCCAAAGCCAGACCCAGTACTTC.

V is TRBV9 and J is TRBJ2-7; D is possibly TRBD2 (6 bases). The CDR3 length is 15 residues. Germline loops: CDR1 SGDLS, CDR2 YYNGEE. The V and J ends lost 3 bases and 3 bases respectively, with 16 bases between them. In DNA, the CDR3 is TGTGCCAGCAGCGCCGGGACTGAAGGTGGCTACGAGCAGTACTTC. Protein product: CASSAGTEGGYEQYF.

This clonotype has a handful of counts. The rearrangement uses TRBV15 and TRBJ1-2; no reliable D call. This CDR3 spans 15 amino acids. The germline V and J ends were trimmed by 1 base and 0 bases, with 9 bases remaining between them. Germline V gives CDR1 LNHNV, CDR2 YYDKDF (reference sequence). The CDR3 spells CATSRVRAANYGYTF. CDR3 in DNA: TGTGCCACCAGCAGAGTGCGGGCGGCTAACTATGGCTACACCTTC.

The chain joins TRBV6-1 to TRBJ1-5; D may be TRBD1 (5 bases). Germline CDR1 is MNHNS and CDR2 is SASEGT. The CDR3 extends over 17 amino acids. V gave up 2 bases and J gave up 3 bases, with 17 bases separating them. The DNA of the CDR3 is TGTGCCAGCAGTGAAACGGTGACAGCGACTTTCAATCAGCCCCAGCATTTT. Residues: CASSETVTATFNQPQHF.

The rearrangement joins TRBV12-3 or TRBV12-4 to TRBJ1-4; a possible D gene is TRBD1 (6 bases). This CDR3 has 13 residues. Trimming removed 6 bases from V and 10 bases from J, with 15 bases in between. This chain's CDR3 is CASSHGGGGKLFF. The CDR3 DNA reads as TGTGCCAGCAGCCACGGGGGCGGTGGAAAACTGTTTTTT.

This clonotype has just one count. This sequence joins TRBV10-3 and TRBJ2-7, with a possible D match to TRBD1 (5 bases). Germline values: CDR1 ENHRY, CDR2 SYGVKD. The CDR3 contains 14 residues. The V gene lost 3 bases and the J gene lost 3 bases, with 12 bases spanning the gap. CDR3 loop: CAISEKGFDYEQYF. DNA for the CDR3: TGTGCCATCAGTGAAAAGGGGTTCGACTACGAGCAGTACTTC.

This chain links TRBV5-1 with TRBJ2-6; D remains unclear. V was cut by 0 bases and J by 2 bases, with 15 bases left in between. The CDR3 has 18 residues. Germline CDR1 and CDR2: SGHRS and YFSETQ. DNA of the CDR3: TGCGCCAGCAGCTTGGTTCGGTCTCGGGTCGCTGGGGCCAACGTCCTGACTTTC. This codes for CASSLVRSRVAGANVLTF.

At least ten counts were recorded for this clonotype. The chain joins TRBV15 to TRBJ2-2, with D perhaps TRBD1 or TRBD2 (5 bases each). The CDR3 runs 17 residues. Trimming took 6 bases from V and 4 from J, leaving 21 bases between them. Germline CDR1 is LNHNV and CDR2 is YYDKDF (reference sequence). CDR3 sequence: CATRPDLWGSTTGELFF. In DNA form, the CDR3 reads TGTGCCACCAGACCCGACCTTTGGGGGTCGACCACCGGGGAGCTGTTTTTT.

The V gene is TRBV7-2, the J gene TRBJ2-3; 11 positions match TRBD2. V gave up 0 bases and J gave up 6 bases; unmatched junction bases: 8. This CDR3 contains 17 residues. The germline CDR1 and CDR2 sequences are SGHTA and FQGNSA. CDR3 region: CASSLAMSSGRLDTQYF. The CDR3 DNA reads as TGTGCCAGCAGCTTAGCTATGTCTAGCGGGAGGTTGGATACGCAGTATTTT.